One sample yielded the 30 T cell receptor beta chains listed below, sequenced in a study of blood T cell repertoires in COVID-19. Some clones are missing from TCRdb's copy, which holds only in-frame ones; the method was immunoSEQ multiplex PCR. The sample consists of a few hundred thousand clones, 70% to 85% of them appearing once. The sequencing sample was made of peripheral blood. These TCRs come from a human donor with COVID-19, enrolled during active disease. The donor label of this sample is uncertain.

This chain links TRBV5-1 with TRBJ1-2; 7 bases match TRBD1. The CDR3 totals 15 residues. The ends lost 3 bases at V and 6 bases at J; junction bases unmatched: 11. The germline gives CDR1 SGHRS, CDR2 YFSETQ. CDR3 sequence reads: CASSSDAGTANGYTF. The CDR3 coding sequence is TGCGCCAGCAGCTCGGACGCCGGGACAGCAAATGGCTACACCTTC.

CDR3 nucleotide sequence: TGTGCCAGCAGCCTAGCTGGGGCCTATGGCTACACCTTC. It encodes CASSLAGAYGYTF. The chain recombines TRBV3-1 (or the pseudogene TRBV3-2) with TRBJ1-2, with TRBD1 as a possible D gene (5 bases). From germline, CDR1 is LGHDT and CDR2 YNNKEL (reference sequence). Trimming left V 4 bases short and J 4 bases short, with 10 bases between. CDR3 size: 13 residues.

This clone was observed many times. CDR3 region: CASNLAGRDTGELFF. The CDR3 nucleotides read TGCGCCAGCAACCTCGCAGGTCGCGACACCGGGGAGCTGTTTTTT. The rearrangement links TRBV5-1 to TRBJ2-2; D is unclear. Trimming stripped 6 bases from V and 3 bases from J, with 15 bases between. Germline CDR1 is SGHRS and CDR2 is YFSETQ. The CDR3 runs 15 residues.

This rearrangement joins TRBV28 to TRBJ2-5, with 8 nucleotides matching TRBD1. Losses at the gene ends were 5 bases for V and 5 bases for J; bases not matched to a gene: 10. CDR3 length: 15 amino acids. Germline lookup yields CDR1 MDHEN and CDR2 SYDVKM. Written as DNA, the CDR3 is TGTGCCAGCAGTACCCGCAGGGGGCCCTTGGAGACCCAGTACTTC. Its protein is CASSTRRGPLETQYF. The full variable domain, with the rest looked up from reference TRBV28 and TRBJ2-5, is DVKVTQSSRYLVKRTGEKVFLECVQDMDHENMFWYRQDPGLGLRLIYFSYDVKMKEKGDIPEGYSVSREKKERFSLILESASTNQTSMYLCASSTRRGPLETQYFGPGTRLLVL.

The V gene is TRBV2, the J gene TRBJ2-3; 8 bases agree with TRBD2. The CDR3 is made up of 16 amino acids. Germline CDR1 reads SNHLY; CDR2 reads FYNNEI. The V gene end was trimmed by 3 bases and the J gene end by 2 bases; junction bases not matched to a gene: 7. The CDR3 loop reads CASSEGSGILTDTQYF. CDR3 DNA sequence: TGTGCCAGCAGTGAGGGTAGCGGGATACTCACAGATACGCAGTATTTT.

V is TRBV6-5 and J is TRBJ2-5; no clear D. The CDR3 is 13 residues long. The V gene's germline CDR1 is MNHEY and CDR2 SVGAGI. Deletions cut 5 bases from V and 2 bases from J, with 9 bases between. This CDR3 reads CASSRPSQETQYF. As DNA, the CDR3 is TGTGCCAGCAGTCGACCTAGTCAAGAGACCCAGTACTTC.

This clone was detected only once. The CDR3 sequence is CASSLFLGLAADNEQFF. CDR3 nucleotides: TGTGCCAGCAGCTTATTCCTAGGGCTAGCGGCCGACAATGAGCAGTTCTTC. The chain links TRBV11-3 to TRBJ2-1; 7 bases are a match to TRBD2. V was pared by 2 bases and J by 5 bases, with 12 bases of the junction left unmatched. Germline V gives CDR1 SGHNT, CDR2 YENEEA. The CDR3 spans 17 residues.

This clone was observed a handful of times. The V gene is TRBV7-3, the J gene TRBJ2-1; D is undetermined. V was shortened by 3 bases and J by 0 bases, with 9 bases between the two germline ends. Germline V lookup: CDR1 SGHTA, CDR2 FQGTGA. The CDR3 length is 15 residues. CDR3 nucleotide sequence: TGTGCCAGCAGCTTCATTCCGAGCTCCTACAATGAGCAGTTCTTC. It yields the protein CASSFIPSSYNEQFF.

V gene TRBV28 combines with J gene TRBJ2-7; D perhaps matches TRBD1 (6 bases). Per the germline V gene, CDR1 is MDHEN and CDR2 is SYDVKM. V shed 5 bases and J shed 4 bases, with 9 bases lying between them. The CDR3 length is 12 residues. Here the CDR3 reads CASSVTGYEQYF. The CDR3 nucleotides read TGTGCCAGCAGTGTCACAGGGTACGAGCAGTACTTC.

This chain connects TRBV11-3 to TRBJ2-7; perhaps TRBD2 as D (6 bases). The CDR3 has 13 amino acids. Germline V CDR1 and CDR2: SGHNT, YENEEA. Trimming shortened V by 5 bases and J by 3 bases, and 11 bases separated the two germline ends. The CDR3 coding sequence is TGTGCCAGCAGCCGGGCGGGGCTCTACGAGCAGTACTTC. Translating it yields CASSRAGLYEQYF.

The chain has TRBV30 and TRBJ1-1, with 9 bases identical to TRBD1. The CDR3 has 16 amino acids. Germline lookup yields CDR1 GTSNPN and CDR2 SVGIG (reference sequence). V lost 2 bases to trimming and J lost 7 bases; unmatched junction nucleotides: 14. This CDR3 is CAWSPGGTGKEGEAFF. The DNA for the CDR3 is TGTGCCTGGAGTCCCGGTGGGACAGGGAAAGAAGGTGAAGCTTTCTTT. Supplemented by reference TRBV30 and TRBJ1-1, the full variable domain reads SQTIHQWPATLVQPVGSPLSLECTVEGTSNPNLYWYRQAAGRGLQLLFYSVGIGQISSEVPQNLSASRPQDRQFILSSKKLLLSDSGFYLCAWSPGGTGKEGEAFFGQGTRLTVV.

The V gene is TRBV28, the J gene TRBJ2-7; tentatively, D is TRBD2 (6 bases). Between the trimmed V and J ends, which lost 2 bases and 6 bases, there was a span of 14 bases. This CDR3 spans 14 amino acids. The germline gives CDR1 MDHEN, CDR2 SYDVKM. The CDR3 DNA follows: TGTGCCAGCAGTTTAAAGACTAGTCCTGGCGAGCAGTACTTC. Protein sequence: CASSLKTSPGEQYF.

This chain joins TRBV7-2 and TRBJ2-3, with 8 positions matching TRBD1. V lost 3 bases and J lost 0; bases outside the gene matches: 2. The CDR3 sequence is 15 residues long. Germline V gene sequence: CDR1 SGHTA, CDR2 FQGNSA. The CDR3 loop is CASSFGQGSTDTQYF. The CDR3 region has the DNA TGTGCCAGCAGCTTCGGACAGGGTAGCACAGATACGCAGTATTTT. Full variable domain (missing parts from reference TRBV7-2 and TRBJ2-3): GAGVSQSPSNKVTEKGKDVELRCDPISGHTALYWYRQSLGQGLEFLIYFQGNSAPDKSGLPSDRFSAERTGGSVSTLTIQRTQQEDSAVYLCASSFGQGSTDTQYFGPGTRLTVL.

V and J are TRBV27 and TRBJ1-1; D might be TRBD1 (5 bases). Germline CDR1 MNHEY, CDR2 SMNVEV (reference sequence). V was pared by 6 bases and J by 3 bases, with 17 bases between. The CDR3 covers 15 residues. The DNA for the CDR3 is TGTGCCAGCAGATATAGTCGGGGGATGGACACTGAAGCTTTCTTT. Translation: CASRYSRGMDTEAFF.

Points on this clone: At one of its ends the junction is not consistent with the germline gene, which may arise from a read error. The chain links TRBV11-2 to TRBJ2-1; D uncertain. The CDR3 has 14 amino acids. Germline V lookup: CDR1 SGHAT, CDR2 FQNNGV. The CDR3 reads CASSLEQVYNEQFF. For the CDR3, the DNA is TGTGCCAGCAGCCTAGAGCAGGTCTACAATGAGCAGTTCTTC.

The chain is built from TRBV19 and TRBJ1-4, with D maybe TRBD1 (6 bases). Germline lookup yields CDR1 LNHDA and CDR2 SQIVND (reference sequence). With 4 bases removed from V and 7 bases from J, the gap between germline ends came to 13 bases. The CDR3 contains 14 residues. CDR3 sequence reads: CASSTPGVGEKLFF. DNA for the CDR3: TGTGCCAGTAGTACCCCAGGGGTCGGTGAAAAACTGTTTTTT.

The chain couples TRBV13 to TRBJ1-1; D not certain. The CDR3 consists of 14 residues. V shed 5 bases and J shed 1 base, with 11 bases lying between them. Per the germline V gene, CDR1 is PRHDT and CDR2 is FYEKMQ (reference sequence). The CDR3 DNA reads TGTGCCAGCAGCACTTCCTCAGGGAACACTGAAGCTTTCTTT. This encodes CASSTSSGNTEAFF. Together with reference TRBV13 and TRBJ1-1, the CDR3 gives the full variable domain: AAGVIQSPRHLIKEKRETATLKCYPIPRHDTVYWYQQGPGQDPQFLISFYEKMQSDKGSIPDRFSAQQFSDYHSELNMSSLELGDSALYFCASSTSSGNTEAFFGQGTRLTVV.

V usage is TRBV2 and J usage is TRBJ1-5; 7 bases are a match to TRBD1. Germline CDR1 reads SNHLY; CDR2 reads FYNNEI. CDR3 size: 15 residues. Trimming took 4 bases from V and 3 from J; bases not matched to a gene: 6. CDR3 DNA sequence: TGTGCCAGCAGTGCCGACAGGGTTAACAATCAGCCCCAGCATTTT. Its protein is CASSADRVNNQPQHF.

This rearrangement joins TRBV19 to TRBJ1-3; 7 positions match TRBD1. V trimming: 3 bases; J trimming: 0 bases; junction bases outside the gene matches: 2. Germline V CDR1 and CDR2: LNHDA, SQIVND (reference sequence). There are 15 residues in the CDR3. The CDR3 reads CASSMDRNSGNTIYF. CDR3 nucleotide sequence: TGTGCCAGTAGTATGGACAGGAACTCTGGAAACACCATATATTTT.

The chain's CDR3 is CASSPVGTSGTGELFF. In DNA form, the CDR3 reads TGTGCCAGCAGCCCGGTGGGGACTAGCGGAACCGGGGAGCTGTTTTTT. V is TRBV7-9 and J is TRBJ2-2; 11 nucleotides agree with TRBD2. With 5 bases clipped from V and 5 bases from J, the junction kept 7 bases outside the gene matches. CDR1 is SEHNR, CDR2 FQNEAQ, per germline (reference sequence). The CDR3 loop spans 16 amino acids.

This chain connects TRBV5-1 to TRBJ1-3; 8 bases are shared with TRBD1. The CDR3 covers 14 residues. Germline loops: CDR1 SGHRS, CDR2 YFSETQ. With V trimmed by 4 bases and J by 3 bases, 3 bases remained unmatched. The DNA of the CDR3 is TGCGCCAGCAGCCCGGGGACAGGTGGAAACACCATATATTTT. Translated, it gives CASSPGTGGNTIYF.

The chain has TRBV5-5 and TRBJ2-4; possibly TRBD2 for D (6 bases). The germline V gene has CDR1 SGHKS and CDR2 YYEKEE (reference sequence). Trimming pared 3 bases from V and 5 bases from J, leaving 12 bases between. The CDR3 sequence is 14 residues long. The CDR3 is CASSWRVSQNIQYF. The CDR3 DNA is TGTGCCAGCAGCTGGAGGGTATCCCAAAACATTCAGTACTTC. The full variable domain, in which reference TRBV5-5 and TRBJ2-4 provide the parts outside the CDR3, is DAGVTQSPTHLIKTRGQQVTLRCSPISGHKSVSWYQQVLGQGPQFIFQYYEKEERGRGNFPDRFSARQFPNYSSELNVNALLLGDSALYLCASSWRVSQNIQYFGAGTRLSVL.

The V gene is TRBV11-2, the J gene TRBJ2-1; 12 positions match TRBD2. The V gene end was trimmed by 5 bases and the J gene end by 6 bases; junction bases not matched to a gene: 5. The germline V gene has CDR1 SGHAT and CDR2 FQNNGV. This CDR3 has 15 residues. The CDR3 region is CASSARLAGVNEQFF. The CDR3 nucleotides read TGTGCCAGCAGCGCCCGACTAGCGGGAGTCAATGAGCAGTTCTTC.

The rearrangement joins TRBV7-2 to TRBJ2-7; TRBD2 agrees at 10 bases. This CDR3 region has 18 residues. Losses at the gene ends were 2 bases for V and 6 bases for J; bases not matched to a gene: 16. From germline, CDR1 is SGHTA and CDR2 FQGNSA. The CDR3 sequence: CASSLNNLAGAGGVEQYF. The CDR3 DNA sequence: TGTGCCAGCAGCTTAAATAACCTAGCGGGAGCCGGGGGAGTCGAGCAGTACTTC. Based on the CDR3 plus reference TRBV7-2 and TRBJ2-7, the full variable domain is GAGVSQSPSNKVTEKGKDVELRCDPISGHTALYWYRQSLGQGLEFLIYFQGNSAPDKSGLPSDRFSAERTGGSVSTLTIQRTQQEDSAVYLCASSLNNLAGAGGVEQYFGPGTRLTVT.

The sample holds a few counts of this clone. J is TRBJ2-7 and V is TRBV13; 9 nucleotides line up with TRBD2. V lost 0 bases to trimming and J lost 4 bases; unmatched junction nucleotides: 4. The CDR3 loop spans 15 amino acids. From germline, CDR1 is PRHDT and CDR2 FYEKMQ (reference sequence). The CDR3 DNA is TGTGCCAGCAGCTTAGGGGCGGGAGGGCCTTACGAGCAGTACTTC. Residues: CASSLGAGGPYEQYF.

This clone has only a few counts. In DNA form, the CDR3 reads TGTGCCAGCAGCCAACTAGACGGGGGTCCCGCCGGGACAGGGGTTCAGCCCCAGCATTTT. Translating it yields CASSQLDGGPAGTGVQPQHF. The gene calls are TRBV14 and TRBJ1-5; 10 nucleotides match TRBD1. Trimming cost V 2 bases and J 6 bases; bases outside gene matches: 19. CDR1 and CDR2 (germline): SGHDN, FVKESK. This CDR3 is built from 20 residues.

The V gene is TRBV2, the J gene TRBJ1-2, with TRBD1 identical over 7 bases. Germline CDR1 and CDR2: SNHLY and FYNNEI. After removal of 6 bases from V and 3 bases from J, the junction contained 16 bases not matched to a gene. This CDR3 has 17 residues. CDR3 DNA: TGTGCCAGCAGCGCTACTAGGACAGGAGGCCGAGACTATGGCTACACCTTC. Amino acid sequence: CASSATRTGGRDYGYTF.

The chain joins TRBV24-1 to TRBJ1-1; perhaps TRBD1 as D (5 bases). CDR1 is KGHDR and CDR2 is SFDVKD in the germline V gene. Trimming left V 1 base short and J 5 bases short, with 13 bases between. This CDR3 region has 15 residues. The CDR3 sequence is CATSDLYGAGTEAFF. CDR3 nucleotide sequence: TGTGCCACCAGTGATTTATATGGGGCCGGGACTGAAGCTTTCTTT.

This clone came up a few times. The chain employs TRBV4-1 and TRBJ1-2; D is ambiguous. V was cut by 5 bases and J by 4 bases, with 23 bases left in between. This CDR3 contains 17 residues. CDR1 is MGHRA, CDR2 YSYEKL, per germline. CDR3 sequence reads: CASSDAGSGVDLYGYTF. The CDR3 DNA reads TGCGCCAGCAGCGATGCCGGATCCGGGGTCGACCTCTATGGCTACACCTTC.

V and J are TRBV11-2 and TRBJ1-1; D ambiguous. Looked up from germline, CDR1 is SGHAT and CDR2 is FQNNGV. The CDR3 consists of 14 residues. Trimming shortened V by 5 bases and J by 6 bases, and 16 bases separated the two germline ends. The CDR3 nucleotides are TGTGCCAGCAGCCCCGCTTCAGGAGGGTCTGAAGCTTTCTTT. Translated, it gives CASSPASGGSEAFF.